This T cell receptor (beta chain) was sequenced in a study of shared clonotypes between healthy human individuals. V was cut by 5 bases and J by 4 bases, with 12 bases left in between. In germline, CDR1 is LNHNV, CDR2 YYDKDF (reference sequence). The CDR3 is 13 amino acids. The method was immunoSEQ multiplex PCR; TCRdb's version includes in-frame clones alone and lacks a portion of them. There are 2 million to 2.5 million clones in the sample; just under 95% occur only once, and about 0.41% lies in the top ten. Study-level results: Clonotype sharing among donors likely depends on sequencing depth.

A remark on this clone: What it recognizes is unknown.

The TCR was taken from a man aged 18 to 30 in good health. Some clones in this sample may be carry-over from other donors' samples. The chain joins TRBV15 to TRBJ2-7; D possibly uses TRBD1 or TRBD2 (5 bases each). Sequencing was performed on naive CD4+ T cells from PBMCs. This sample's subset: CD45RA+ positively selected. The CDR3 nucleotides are TGTGCCACCAGCGACCGGGACGGGTACGAGCAGTACTTC. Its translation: CATSDRDGYEQYF.